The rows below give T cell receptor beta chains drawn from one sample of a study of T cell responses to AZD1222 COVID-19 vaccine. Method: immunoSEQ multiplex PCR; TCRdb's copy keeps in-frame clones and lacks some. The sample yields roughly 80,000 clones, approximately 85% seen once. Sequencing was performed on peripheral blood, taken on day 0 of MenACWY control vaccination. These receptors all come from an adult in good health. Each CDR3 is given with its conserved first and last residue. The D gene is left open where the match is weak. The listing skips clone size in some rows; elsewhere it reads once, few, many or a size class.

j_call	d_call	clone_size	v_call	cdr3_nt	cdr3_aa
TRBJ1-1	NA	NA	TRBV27	TGTGCCAGCAGGGATATGAACACTGAAGCTTTCTTT	CASRDMNTEAFF
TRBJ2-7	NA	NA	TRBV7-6	TGTGCCAGCAGCTTCAACGAGGGCGAGCAGTACTTC	CASSFNEGEQYF
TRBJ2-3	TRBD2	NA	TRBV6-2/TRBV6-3	TGTGCCAGCAGTTACCTCTCCGCCACGGCGGGGGGGCCGGATACGCAGTATTTT	CASSYLSATAGGPDTQYF
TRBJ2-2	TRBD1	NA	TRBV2	TGTGCCAGCGAGGACAGGGGCTTGGAGCTGTTTTTT	CASEDRGLELFF
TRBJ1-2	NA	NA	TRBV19	TGTGCCAGTCACACACAGGACAACTATGGCTACACCTTC	CASHTQDNYGYTF
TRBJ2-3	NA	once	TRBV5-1	TGCGCCAGCAGCCCCCCGGGCAGGGGCACAGATACGCAGTATTTT	CASSPPGRGTDTQYF
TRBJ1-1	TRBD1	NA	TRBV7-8	TGTGCCAGCAGTTTGGACAGGGGATTCACTGAAGCTTTCTTT	CASSLDRGFTEAFF
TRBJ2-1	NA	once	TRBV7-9	TGTGCCAGCAGCTTAGCGGGGAGGTACAATGAGCAGTTCTTC	CASSLAGRYNEQFF
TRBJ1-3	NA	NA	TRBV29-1	TGCAGCGTTGTAGGAGGAAACACCATATATTTT	CSVVGGNTIYF
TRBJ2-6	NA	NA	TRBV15	TGTGCCACCAGCAGCAGGAAACTCTCTGGGGCCAACGTCCTGACTTTC	CATSSRKLSGANVLTF
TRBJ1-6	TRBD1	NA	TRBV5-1	TGCGCCAGCAGCTCCCTCGCCGGGACAGGGGATAATTCACCCCTCCACTTT	CASSSLAGTGDNSPLHF
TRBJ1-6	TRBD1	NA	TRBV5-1	TGCGCCAGCAGCGGGGTGACAGGGAATAATTCACCCCTCCACTTT	CASSGVTGNNSPLHF
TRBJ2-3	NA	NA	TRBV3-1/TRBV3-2	TGTGCCAGCAGCCAAGTTGGCCTAGCCACAGATACGCAGTATTTT	CASSQVGLATDTQYF
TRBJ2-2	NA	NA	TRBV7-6	TGTGCCAGCAGCCCGAGGACGGCGACGAACACCGGGGAGCTGTTTTTT	CASSPRTATNTGELFF
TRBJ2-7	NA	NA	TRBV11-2	TGTGCCAGCAGCTTAATAGGCCAGACCTACGAGCAGTACTTC	CASSLIGQTYEQYF
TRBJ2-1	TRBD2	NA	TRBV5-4	TGTGCCAGCAGCTTGGCGGTACTAGCGGGGGTTCACAACAATGAGCAGTTCTTC	CASSLAVLAGVHNNEQFF
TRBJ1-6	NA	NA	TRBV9	TGTGCCAGCAGCGGCGGAGGGGCGCCTAATTCACCCCTCCACTTT	CASSGGGAPNSPLHF
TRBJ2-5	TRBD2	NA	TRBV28	TGTGCCAGCAGCATCGTAGCGGGGGGAGAGACCCAGTACTTC	CASSIVAGGETQYF
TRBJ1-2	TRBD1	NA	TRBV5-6	TGTGCCAGCAGCTTGGGGTTGCCCGGGACAGGCATAGGTGACTATGGCTACACCTTC	CASSLGLPGTGIGDYGYTF
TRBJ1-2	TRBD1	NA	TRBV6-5	TGTGCCAGCGGACGGACAGGGGAAGGGGAGGGCTACACCTTC	CASGRTGEGEGYTF
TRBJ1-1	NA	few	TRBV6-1	TGTGCCAGCAGTGAATGGGCGTTAGGTGAAGCTTTCTTT	CASSEWALGEAFF
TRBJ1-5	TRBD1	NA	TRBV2	TGTGCCGGCACGAGCTCAAAACACAGGGGTAATCAGCCCCAGCATTTT	CAGTSSKHRGNQPQHF
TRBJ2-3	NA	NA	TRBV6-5	TGTGCCAGCAGTCCTGGAAGAGGCACAGATACGCAGTATTTT	CASSPGRGTDTQYF
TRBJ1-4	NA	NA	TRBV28	TGTGCCAGCAGTTCTGAAACTGCAACTAATGAAAAACTGTTTTTT	CASSSETATNEKLFF
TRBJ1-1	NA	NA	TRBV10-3	TGTGCCATCAGTGAGTCAGGCACTGAAGCTTTCTTT	CAISESGTEAFF
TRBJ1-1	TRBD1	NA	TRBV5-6	TGTGCCAGCAGCTTGGGGACAGGGAGGCGAGACACTGAAGCTTTCTTT	CASSLGTGRRDTEAFF
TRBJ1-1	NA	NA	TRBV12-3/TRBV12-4	TGTGCCAGCAGTCGGGGGCAGAGTGAAGCTTTCTTT	CASSRGQSEAFF
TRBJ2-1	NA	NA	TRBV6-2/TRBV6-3	TGTGCCAGCAGTTACCAACCTCGTTGGAGGGGGGGAAGTGAGCAGTTCTTC	CASSYQPRWRGGSEQFF
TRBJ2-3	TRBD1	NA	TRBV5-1	TGCGCCAGCAGCTTAACCGGGACAGGGATGGGGAATACGCAGTATTTT	CASSLTGTGMGNTQYF
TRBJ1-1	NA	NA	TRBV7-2	TGTGCCAGCAGCTTGGAAGGCCTGAACACTGAAGCTTTCTTT	CASSLEGLNTEAFF
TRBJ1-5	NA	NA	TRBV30	TGTGCCTGGAGTAGGGTCGAGGGGACACCAGATTTCAATCAGCCCCAGCATTTT	CAWSRVEGTPDFNQPQHF
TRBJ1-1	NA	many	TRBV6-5	TGTGCCAGCAGTTACTCAGGGGGCACTGAAGCTTTCTTT	CASSYSGGTEAFF
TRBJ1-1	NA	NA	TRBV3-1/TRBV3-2	TGTGCCAGCAGCCAAGATGGTCCGGGGGTGAACACTGAAGCTTTCTTT	CASSQDGPGVNTEAFF
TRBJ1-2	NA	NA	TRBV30	TGTGCCTGGAGTCCGTCCCTCATCCCAGCTAACTATGGCTACACCTTC	CAWSPSLIPANYGYTF
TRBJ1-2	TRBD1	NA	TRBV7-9	TGTGCCAGCAGCTTAGGAGGGACAGCCAGCGGAGGCTACACCTTC	CASSLGGTASGGYTF
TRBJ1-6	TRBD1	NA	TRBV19	TGTGCCAGTAGTACCCAGGACAGGGGTAATTCACCCCTCCACTTT	CASSTQDRGNSPLHF
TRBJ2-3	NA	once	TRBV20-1	TGCAGTGCTAGTCGGCTTTACACAGATACGCAGTATTTT	CSASRLYTDTQYF